This T cell receptor (beta chain) comes out of a study of PD-L1 blockade in urothelial cancer listed by TCRdb under 2017. Context from the whole study: Every patient began therapy around 2014 and was given atezolizumab 1,200 mg intravenously every 3 weeks. Nine patients achieved durable clinical benefit and approximately 20 did not. About 90% of the roughly 29 patients were males with bladder-origin urothelial cancer, and 18 of 29 reported a prior smoking history. Pretreatment tumor samples and matched peripheral blood, collected serially before and after atezolizumab treatment, underwent TCR sequencing. In the same patients, whole exome sequencing and RNA sequencing of pretreatment tumors were performed in addition to TCR sequencing. Somatic, immune and clinical correlates of response to PD-L1 blockade with atezolizumab in urothelial cancer were the focus of an exploratory multi-omic analysis. Blood samples were analyzed at 3 weeks after treatment start (second dose) and at 6 weeks after treatment start. Some 30 patients had pretreatment blood TCR-seq, about 24 had at least one posttreatment blood collection, and about 24 had tumor TCR-seq. Patients had an ECOG performance status of 0 or 1 and had received between 0 and 3 prior chemotherapy regimens. A median of 141,255 T cells and 85,000 or so unique TCRs was obtained from blood samples, and a median clonality of approximately 0.08 was observed. Durable clinical benefit was defined as progression-free survival longer than 6 months, and TCR features were also tested against progression-free and overall survival. Beyond this particular receptor, the publication reports: A pretreatment peripheral blood TCR clonality below the median was linked to improved progression-free and overall survival. Because the sample size was small (n ≈ 30) and many exploratory analyses were performed, the results are intended to be hypothesis-generating. Patients with durable benefit showed greater expansion of tumor-associated TCR clones in peripheral blood 3 weeks after starting treatment (n ≈ 21, p = 0.022).

Points on this clone: It lacks a known antigen. No base qualities exist here, and no much larger clone lies one base off it.

The sample's time point, from its label and the paper: peripheral blood 6 weeks after treatment start. A cohort of more than 25 patients with locally advanced or metastatic urothelial carcinoma, treated at Memorial Sloan Kettering on a trial protocol, was included. Peripheral blood mononuclear cells were collected pretreatment and during treatment, at between 1 and 8 total time points per patient. The Qiagen DNeasy Blood extraction kit was used to purify genomic DNA from total PBMCs and tumor samples. PBMCs were collected pretreatment and during treatment, and were isolated and stored as previously described. Taken from the germline V gene (reference sequence), the CDR1 and CDR2 loops are SEHNR and FQNEAQ. The junction carries 11 bases between V and J, which are trimmed by 5 bases and 0 bases respectively. Spanning cysteine to phenylalanine, the CDR3 consists of 16 amino acids. Only the CDR3 region is kept as DNA, spanning 48 bases read in frame from base 1.

Each PCR received spiked-in synthetic TCR analog templates so that absolute template abundance could be estimated from read counts. Using the immunoSEQ assay, TCRbeta CDR3 regions were amplified from genomic DNA with bias-controlled V and J gene primers. Rearranged TCRbeta segments were sequenced at approximately 20X coverage. The authors' pipeline ran thus. Clustering was used to correct sequencing errors, and CDR3s were annotated against IMGT to assign V, D and J genes. Downstream analyses used only productive TCRbeta rearrangements and left out out-of-frame or stop-codon sequences. To compute clonality, Shannon entropy was normalized by the log of the number of unique productive sequences and then subtracted from one. Fisher's exact test with Benjamini-Hochberg correction, at a threshold of adjusted p below 0.01, was used to find clones that differed between time points or between blood and tumor. The immuneACCESS repertoire file appears here via TCRdb, limited to in-frame rearrangements. These files lack a portion of the clones; in checked studies, under half of the deficit traces to unresolved V genes, and the cause of the others is not known. For V, J and clone size, that table is used; D and trimming come from the DNA. In this sample the table shows fewer than 85,000 clones, roughly 90% of which occur a single time. The ten biggest clones cover approximately 10% of the sample.

Sequencing used PBMCs, obtained around atezolizumab (anti-PD-L1) treatment. The chain is encoded by TRBV7-9 joined to TRBJ2-6, and the D gene may be TRBD1, 5 bases matching. The TCR comes from a man in his 60s with urothelial cancer. The encoded CDR3 is CASSPGQVSGANVLTF. The sequenced DNA: TGTGCCAGCAGCCCTGGACAAGTCTCTGGGGCCAACGTCCTGACTTTC.